The entry below gives a single T cell receptor (beta chain) sequence along with its context. Its antigen remains unidentified. The record has no base qualities; no much larger clone is one base away. This entry comes from a study of shared T cell receptors in the human thymus (dated by TCRdb to about 2021). Regarding the study in general: The study examined how self-reactive, shared T-cell receptor alpha chains are generated in the human thymus.

The receptor library was made with the immunoSEQ multiplex PCR assay. TCRdb obtained this table from immuneACCESS and retained in-frame rearrangements with V and J assigned. These tables miss some clones; where compared with another copy, unresolved V genes account for less than half of the shortfall, and the remainder is unexplained. The table for this sample lists around 730,000 clones; 80% to 90% of them were counted only once. The ten largest clones take up about 0.011% of the sample. V and J lose 4 bases and 7 bases, and a span of 17 bases separates them. Reading the germline V gene gives CDR1 LGHNA and CDR2 YSLEER. The CDR3, from cysteine to phenylalanine, totals 15 residues. The sequence is cut down to CDR3 DNA, 45 bases in frame from base 1. These same data were also listed under a study on human thymus T cells. Taken from the second paper: Donors were immunologically healthy infants undergoing open corrective cardiac surgery for congenital heart defects in Finland. The thymus tissue came from surgical resects taken out during corrective cardiac surgery. Both the thymic and the peripheral blood repertoires appeared to show biased V and J gene segment usage. The related research reported highly overlapping thymic TCR repertoires among unrelated individuals. The study described the TCR alpha and beta repertoires in about eight infant thymus samples and a few matching peripheral blood samples. The infant donors were roughly 7 to 244 days old, and the cohort included six males and two females. After being mechanically released from the tissue, thymocytes were kept at -70 degrees C in pellets of about 8.5-32 million cells. A QIAsymphony instrument was used to extract genomic DNA from the frozen cell pellets. The immunoSEQ multiplex PCR assay was used to amplify the TCRB and TCRAD loci from a standardized quantity of quality-controlled genomic DNA. The amplicons spanned the V(D)J region and were long enough to cover the CDR3 and allow V and J genes to be identified. The amplicons were sequenced on an Illumina platform via the commercial immunoSEQ service. Primer bias and sequencing errors were corrected as previously described, and TCRAD and TCRB definitions were based on the IMGT database. The repertoires were analysed using immunoSEQ Analyzer 3.0 and VDJTools for basic statistics, V/J segment usage, diversity estimates, rarefaction and pairwise overlap. To estimate diversity, the Chao1, ChaoE, Efron-Thisted, Shannon and inverse Simpson indices were applied, and diversity was also estimated on datasets down-sampled to the smallest sample. Repertoire overlap was assessed by strict matching of CDR3 nucleotide sequence, V gene and J gene, and clustering was done by Jaccard-based multidimensional scaling. On average, thymus samples gave around 810,000 unique TCRB clonotypes, whereas blood samples gave approximately 84,000.

The specimen sequenced was thymocytes. This chain is built from TRBV4-3 and TRBJ2-1; the D segment could be TRBD2, given 6 matching bases. This sequence originates from a girl in the first two years of life with a congenital heart defect. Donor details come from another sample of the same person, matched by shared clones. The nucleotide sequence is TGCGCCAGCAGCCCCCATAAGACTAGGGATAATGAGCAGTTCTTC. Its translation is CASSPHKTRDNEQFF.